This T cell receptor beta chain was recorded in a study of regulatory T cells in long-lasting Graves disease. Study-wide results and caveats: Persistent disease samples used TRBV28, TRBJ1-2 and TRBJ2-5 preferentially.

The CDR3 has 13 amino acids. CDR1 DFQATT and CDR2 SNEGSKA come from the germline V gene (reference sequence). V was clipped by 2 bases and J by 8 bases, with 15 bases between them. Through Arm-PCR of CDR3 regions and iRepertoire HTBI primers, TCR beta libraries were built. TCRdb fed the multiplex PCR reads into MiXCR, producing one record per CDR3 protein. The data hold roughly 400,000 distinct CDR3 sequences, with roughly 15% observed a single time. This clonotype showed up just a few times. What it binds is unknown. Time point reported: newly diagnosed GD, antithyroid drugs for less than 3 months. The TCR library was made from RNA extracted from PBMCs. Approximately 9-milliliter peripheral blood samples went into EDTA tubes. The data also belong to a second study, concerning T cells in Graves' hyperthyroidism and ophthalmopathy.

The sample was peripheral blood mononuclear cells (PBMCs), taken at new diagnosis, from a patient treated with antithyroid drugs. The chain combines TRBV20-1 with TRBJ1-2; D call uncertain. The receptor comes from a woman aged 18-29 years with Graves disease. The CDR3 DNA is TGCAGTGCTAGACAGGACTCGGTGAGGGGCTACACCTTC. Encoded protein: CSARQDSVRGYTF.